The rows below give T cell receptor beta chains drawn from one sample of a study of blood T cell repertoires in COVID-19. Some clones are missing from TCRdb's copy, which holds only in-frame ones; the method was immunoSEQ multiplex PCR. Seen here are some 190,000 clones, 75% to 90% observed once, and the top ten hold around 1.1%. Sequencing was carried out using peripheral blood. Source of these receptors: a man aged 30-40 years with acute or convalescent COVID-19. CDR3s include the opening cysteine and the closing phenylalanine or tryptophan. The D gene is left open where the match is weak. The size entry is marked missing in some rows and otherwise reads once, few, many or a size class.

CDR3 protein: CASTDRVHYGYTF; CDR3 DNA: TGTGCCAGCACAGACAGGGTTCACTATGGCTACACCTTC; CDR3 length: 13; V gene: TRBV6-6; J gene: TRBJ1-2; D gene: TRBD1; clone size: .
CDR3 protein: CASSRHSTGTGGSGNTIYF; CDR3 DNA: TGTGCCAGCAGCCGCCACTCCACCGGGACAGGGGGTTCAGGAAACACCATATATTTT; CDR3 length: 19; V gene: TRBV5-5; J gene: TRBJ1-3; D gene: TRBD1; clone size: .
CDR3 protein: CASSLQGTGLQPQHF; CDR3 DNA: TGTGCCAGCAGCCTCCAGGGGACAGGGCTCCAGCCCCAGCATTTT; CDR3 length: 15; V gene: TRBV4-2; J gene: TRBJ1-5; D gene: TRBD1; clone size: .
CDR3 protein: CASSLTANTEAFF; CDR3 DNA: TGTGCCAGCAGCTTGACAGCCAACACTGAAGCTTTCTTT; CDR3 length: 13; V gene: TRBV7-3; J gene: TRBJ1-1; D gene: .; clone size: .
CDR3 protein: CASSPAAGGSYSPLHF; CDR3 DNA: TGCGCCAGCAGCCCAGCAGCCGGTGGGAGTTATTCACCCCTCCACTTT; CDR3 length: 16; V gene: TRBV5-1; J gene: TRBJ1-6; D gene: .; clone size: .
CDR3 protein: CASSLGTRLARTYEQYF; CDR3 DNA: TGTGCCAGCAGCTTAGGTACTAGACTAGCGAGGACATACGAGCAGTACTTC; CDR3 length: 17; V gene: TRBV7-2; J gene: TRBJ2-7; D gene: TRBD2; clone size: .
CDR3 protein: CASSSITLGSQPQHF; CDR3 DNA: TGTGCCAGCAGTTCGATAACCTTAGGGAGTCAGCCCCAGCATTTT; CDR3 length: 15; V gene: TRBV28; J gene: TRBJ1-5; D gene: .; clone size: .
CDR3 protein: CASRYRGNYGYTF; CDR3 DNA: TGTGCCAGCAGATACAGGGGTAACTATGGCTACACCTTC; CDR3 length: 13; V gene: TRBV6-5; J gene: TRBJ1-2; D gene: TRBD1; clone size: .
CDR3 protein: CASSLQGDTQYF; CDR3 DNA: TGTGCCAGCAGCTTACAGGGAGATACGCAGTATTTT; CDR3 length: 12; V gene: TRBV11-3; J gene: TRBJ2-3; D gene: .; clone size: .
CDR3 protein: CSVERAGGGELFF; CDR3 DNA: TGCAGCGTTGAGAGAGCGGGGGGCGGGGAGCTGTTTTTT; CDR3 length: 13; V gene: TRBV29-1; J gene: TRBJ2-2; D gene: TRBD2; clone size: once
CDR3 protein: CATGRSSYNSPLHF; CDR3 DNA: TGTGCCACTGGGAGGAGCTCCTATAATTCACCCCTCCACTTT; CDR3 length: 14; V gene: TRBV28; J gene: TRBJ1-6; D gene: .; clone size: once
CDR3 protein: CASSETLGHNTQYF; CDR3 DNA: TGTGCCAGCAGTGAGACGTTGGGACATAATACGCAGTATTTT; CDR3 length: 14; V gene: TRBV6-1; J gene: TRBJ2-3; D gene: .; clone size: .
CDR3 protein: CASSVTAQRNLFNSPLHF; CDR3 DNA: TGTGCCAGCAGCGTAACCGCCCAAAGAAACCTATTTAATTCACCCCTCCACTTT; CDR3 length: 18; V gene: TRBV9; J gene: TRBJ1-6; D gene: .; clone size: .
CDR3 protein: CAITGVLNIQYF; CDR3 DNA: TGTGCCATTACAGGGGTGTTAAACATTCAGTACTTC; CDR3 length: 12; V gene: TRBV7-2; J gene: TRBJ2-4; D gene: TRBD1; clone size: .
CDR3 protein: CASRESGTEIYEQYF; CDR3 DNA: TGCGCCAGCAGGGAATCCGGGACAGAAATCTACGAGCAGTACTTC; CDR3 length: 15; V gene: TRBV10-2; J gene: TRBJ2-7; D gene: TRBD1; clone size: .
CDR3 protein: CASSTEQGVFEQYF; CDR3 DNA: TGTGCCAGCTCCACCGAGCAAGGAGTGTTCGAGCAGTACTTC; CDR3 length: 14; V gene: TRBV18; J gene: TRBJ2-7; D gene: .; clone size: .
CDR3 protein: CASRTDSNEQYF; CDR3 DNA: TGTGCCAGCCGAACGGACAGTAACGAGCAGTACTTC; CDR3 length: 12; V gene: TRBV2; J gene: TRBJ2-7; D gene: .; clone size: .
CDR3 protein: CASRETGIQETQYF; CDR3 DNA: TGTGCCAGCAGGGAGACAGGGATACAAGAGACCCAGTACTTC; CDR3 length: 14; V gene: TRBV5-8; J gene: TRBJ2-5; D gene: TRBD1; clone size: .
CDR3 protein: CASTLYSGAGANVLTF; CDR3 DNA: TGTGCCAGCACCCTTTACTCGGGGGCTGGGGCCAACGTCCTGACTTTC; CDR3 length: 16; V gene: TRBV6-6; J gene: TRBJ2-6; D gene: .; clone size: .
CDR3 protein: CASKMAGRNQPQHF; CDR3 DNA: TGTGCCAGCAAAATGGCAGGGCGCAATCAGCCCCAGCATTTT; CDR3 length: 14; V gene: TRBV19; J gene: TRBJ1-5; D gene: .; clone size: .
CDR3 protein: CASSFDGGGTDTQYF; CDR3 DNA: TGTGCCAGCAGCTTTGACGGGGGGGGCACAGATACGCAGTATTTT; CDR3 length: 15; V gene: TRBV4-2; J gene: TRBJ2-3; D gene: TRBD2; clone size: .
CDR3 protein: CASSGRLAGGSDTQYF; CDR3 DNA: TGCGCCAGCAGCGGCCGACTAGCGGGGGGGTCAGATACGCAGTATTTT; CDR3 length: 16; V gene: TRBV10-1; J gene: TRBJ2-3; D gene: TRBD2; clone size: .
CDR3 protein: CASTGHLNQPQHF; CDR3 DNA: TGTGCCAGCACCGGACACCTCAATCAGCCCCAGCATTTT; CDR3 length: 13; V gene: TRBV6-5; J gene: TRBJ1-5; D gene: .; clone size: .
CDR3 protein: CASSPTDCSGNTIYF; CDR3 DNA: TGTGCCAGCAGCCCGACAGACTGCTCTGGAAACACCATATATTTT; CDR3 length: 15; V gene: TRBV21-1; J gene: TRBJ1-3; D gene: .; clone size: .
CDR3 protein: CASSPNGRGNTGELFF; CDR3 DNA: TGTGCCAGCAGTCCCAACGGGCGGGGGAACACCGGGGAGCTGTTTTTT; CDR3 length: 16; V gene: TRBV27; J gene: TRBJ2-2; D gene: .; clone size: .
CDR3 protein: CASSSTGTSLVGGDSPLHF; CDR3 DNA: TGTGCCAGCAGCTCCACCGGGACATCATTGGTCGGCGGTGATTCACCCCTCCACTTT; CDR3 length: 19; V gene: TRBV5-5; J gene: TRBJ1-6; D gene: .; clone size: .
CDR3 protein: CAWGGSFMGEKLFF; CDR3 DNA: TGTGCCTGGGGGGGCTCATTTATGGGTGAAAAACTGTTTTTT; CDR3 length: 14; V gene: TRBV30; J gene: TRBJ1-4; D gene: .; clone size: .
CDR3 protein: CASSLDSPREGEPQHF; CDR3 DNA: TGTGCCAGCAGCTTGGATTCACCCAGGGAAGGCGAGCCCCAGCATTTT; CDR3 length: 16; V gene: TRBV5-5; J gene: TRBJ1-5; D gene: .; clone size: .
CDR3 protein: CASSMRALDTLYTDTQYF; CDR3 DNA: TGTGCCAGTAGTATGAGGGCACTAGACACCTTATACACAGATACGCAGTATTTT; CDR3 length: 18; V gene: TRBV19; J gene: TRBJ2-3; D gene: .; clone size: .
CDR3 protein: CASSFGTGTNEKLFF; CDR3 DNA: TGCGCCAGCAGCTTTGGGACAGGGACTAATGAAAAACTGTTTTTT; CDR3 length: 15; V gene: TRBV5-1; J gene: TRBJ1-4; D gene: TRBD1; clone size: .
CDR3 protein: CASSLKGDRNQPQHF; CDR3 DNA: TGTGCCAGCAGCCTAAAAGGGGACAGAAATCAGCCCCAGCATTTT; CDR3 length: 15; V gene: TRBV6-5; J gene: TRBJ1-5; D gene: TRBD1; clone size: .